The 23 T cell receptor beta chains in this list originate from one sample, sequenced in a study of T cell responses to AZD1222 COVID-19 vaccine. The repertoire was sequenced with immunoSEQ multiplex PCR; TCRdb's copy has only in-frame clones and lacks some. This table has more than 85,000 clones, about 78% appearing once. The sequencing here drew on peripheral blood, taken on day 0 of AZD1222 vaccination. The receptors shown here come from an adult in good health.

CDR3 DNA sequence: TGTGCCAGCAGGACTCTAGGGGTAAAGCAGTATTTT. It encodes CASRTLGVKQYF. The rearrangement links TRBV12-3 or TRBV12-4 to TRBJ2-3; D might be TRBD1 (5 bases). The CDR3 spans 12 residues. V was cut by 6 bases and J by 11 bases, with 15 bases left in between.

V is TRBV2 and J is TRBJ1-4, with D unresolved. Trimming took 7 bases from V and 0 from J, leaving 9 bases between them. The CDR3 runs 14 residues. Germline lookup yields CDR1 SNHLY and CDR2 FYNNEI. The CDR3 DNA is TGTGCCAGCAAGATGCGAGCAACTAATGAAAAACTGTTTTTT. It is translated as CASKMRATNEKLFF.

This clone was observed a handful of times. The chain uses TRBV2 and TRBJ2-5, with D uncertain. V dropped 4 bases and J dropped 4 bases, with 4 bases sitting between them. CDR3 size: 11 residues. Germline V gene lookup returns CDR1 SNHLY and CDR2 FYNNEI. CDR3 loop: CASSVLETQYF. The CDR3, as DNA: TGTGCCAGCAGTGTGCTAGAGACCCAGTACTTC.

The V gene is TRBV5-6, the J gene TRBJ2-3; 8 nucleotides align to TRBD2. The junction had 9 bases not matched to a gene; V was cut back by 1 base and J by 2 bases. Germline V gives CDR1 SGHDT, CDR2 YYEEEE. The CDR3 loop spans 17 amino acids. The CDR3 bases are TGTGCCAGCAGCTTGTTCATAACTAGCGGAGTCACAGATACGCAGTATTTT. Protein sequence: CASSLFITSGVTDTQYF. The full variable domain, with the rest looked up from reference TRBV5-6 and TRBJ2-3, is DAGVTQSPTHLIKTRGQQVTLRCSPKSGHDTVSWYQQALGQGPQFIFQYYEEEERQRGNFPDRFSGHQFPNYSSELNVNALLLGDSALYLCASSLFITSGVTDTQYFGPGTRLTVL.

The J gene is TRBJ2-2, the V gene TRBV10-3, with D perhaps TRBD2 (5 bases). The germline V gene has CDR1 ENHRY and CDR2 SYGVKD. The V and J ends lost 4 bases and 6 bases respectively, with 12 bases between them. The CDR3 is 14 residues long. The CDR3 nucleotides read TGTGCCATCAGTGGAGGGTCTAGGGCCGGGGAGCTGTTTTTT. Protein product: CAISGGSRAGELFF.

The V gene is TRBV5-4, the J gene TRBJ2-7; possible D gene TRBD1, 6 bases. Germline V gene lookup returns CDR1 SGHNT and CDR2 YYREEE (reference sequence). Trimming took off 2 bases at V and 0 bases at J, with 12 bases between the two ends. The CDR3 is 15 residues long. CDR3 sequence: CASSLGTTNSYEQYF. The CDR3 DNA is TGTGCCAGCAGCTTAGGGACAACTAACTCCTACGAGCAGTACTTC.

The CDR3 spells CASSSPVGYNEQFF. DNA of the CDR3: TGCGCCAGCAGCTCCCCGGTAGGTTACAATGAGCAGTTCTTC. The gene calls are TRBV10-1 and TRBJ2-1; D is undetermined. The CDR3 spans 14 residues. The V end lost 6 bases, the J end lost 4 bases, and 13 bases lay between the germline ends. Germline CDR1 and CDR2: WNHNN and SYGVQD (reference sequence).

The chain uses TRBV14 and TRBJ2-1; either TRBD1 or TRBD2 may supply D (5 bases each). Germline CDR1 is SGHDN and CDR2 is FVKESK. Trimming cost V 0 bases and J 5 bases, with 14 bases left between them. The CDR3 runs 16 residues. The CDR3 nucleotides are TGTGCCAGCAGCCAAGATAAGGGGAGCGTTCACAATGAGCAGTTCTTC. Residues: CASSQDKGSVHNEQFF.

The chain links TRBV2 to TRBJ2-2; 7 nucleotides agree with TRBD1. CDR1 SNHLY and CDR2 FYNNEI come from the germline V gene. Unmatched junction bases numbered 4, after V lost 5 bases and J lost 7 bases. The CDR3 sequence is 13 residues long. The CDR3 protein is CASSLTGFGELFF. The CDR3 DNA follows: TGTGCCAGCAGTTTGACAGGGTTCGGGGAGCTGTTTTTT.

This sequence joins TRBV29-1 and TRBJ2-3; weak D call: TRBD2 (6 bases). There are 14 residues in the CDR3. The V end lost 1 base, the J end lost 4 bases, and 12 bases lay between the germline ends. CDR1 is SQVTM and CDR2 is ANQGSEA in the germline V gene. This chain's CDR3 is CSVEVGGGSDTQYF. The CDR3 bases are TGCAGCGTTGAAGTCGGGGGTGGGTCAGATACGCAGTATTTT.

This chain connects TRBV27 to TRBJ2-1; 7 bases map to TRBD2. This CDR3 is built from 16 residues. After removal of 5 bases from V and 16 bases from J, the junction contained 23 bases not matched to a gene. The germline V gene has CDR1 MNHEY and CDR2 SMNVEV (reference sequence). This CDR3 reads CASSKAPTSPVPLGFF. The CDR3 DNA sequence: TGTGCCAGCAGTAAAGCCCCGACTAGCCCGGTCCCTTTGGGATTCTTC.

The chain combines TRBV7-2 with TRBJ1-2, with D uncertain. Per the germline V gene, CDR1 is SGHTA and CDR2 is FQGNSA. Deletions cut 4 bases from V and 7 bases from J, with 16 bases between. The CDR3 totals 14 residues. The DNA of the CDR3 is TGTGCCAGCAGCTCCTACGTTGAGTCCGGTGGCTACACCTTC. Translating it yields CASSSYVESGGYTF.

The V gene is TRBV6-5, the J gene TRBJ1-6; D unresolved. With 9 bases removed from V and 9 bases from J, the gap between germline ends came to 21 bases. Per germline, CDR1 MNHEY and CDR2 SVGAGI. The CDR3 is 15 residues long. The CDR3 sequence is CASSLTSHLTSPLHF. CDR3 DNA: TGTGCCAGTTCCCTTACGTCACATTTGACTTCACCCCTCCACTTT.

This clone was picked up many times. V gene TRBV19 combines with J gene TRBJ1-1; weak D call: TRBD1 (6 bases). This CDR3 spans 14 amino acids. Between the trimmed V and J ends, which lost 4 bases and 11 bases, there was a span of 20 bases. The germline gives CDR1 LNHDA, CDR2 SQIVND (reference sequence). The chain's CDR3 is CASSTTGLGLLAFF. The CDR3 DNA reads as TGTGCCAGTAGTACCACAGGGTTAGGGTTGTTGGCTTTCTTT.

The chain is built from TRBV3-1 (or the pseudogene TRBV3-2) and TRBJ1-4; tentatively, D is TRBD1 (5 bases). The V gene lost 2 bases and the J gene lost 8 bases, with 12 bases spanning the gap. Germline CDR1 is LGHDT and CDR2 is YNNKEL (reference sequence). The CDR3 extends over 14 amino acids. Written as DNA, the CDR3 is TGTGCCAGCAGCCAATATACAGGCGTCGAAAAACTGTTTTTT. Encoded protein: CASSQYTGVEKLFF.

The V gene is TRBV19, the J gene TRBJ1-1; no clear D gene. Per germline, CDR1 LNHDA and CDR2 SQIVND (reference sequence). Deletions cut 3 bases from V and 0 bases from J, with 5 bases between. The CDR3 has 13 amino acids. CDR3 coding DNA: TGTGCCAGTAGTATTAGAGTGAACACTGAAGCTTTCTTT. Residues: CASSIRVNTEAFF.

This chain links TRBV27 with TRBJ2-1; 7 bases line up with TRBD2. With V trimmed by 2 bases and J by 2 bases, 6 bases remained unmatched. CDR3 length: 16 amino acids. Germline CDR1 reads MNHEY; CDR2 reads SMNVEV (reference sequence). DNA for the CDR3: TGTGCCAGCAGTTTAATCGCGGGAGCAACCTACAATGAGCAGTTCTTC. It specifies CASSLIAGATYNEQFF.

J is TRBJ2-7 and V is TRBV18; 8 nucleotides match TRBD2. The germline CDR1 and CDR2 sequences are KGHSH and LQKENI. The V and J ends lost 1 base and 2 bases, in that order; junction bases with no gene match: 10. The CDR3 length is 17 residues. The CDR3 region has the DNA TGTGCCAGCTCACCACGTGGGTCTAGCGGGCCTACCTACGAGCAGTACTTC. This sequence encodes CASSPRGSSGPTYEQYF.

This sequence joins TRBV30 and TRBJ2-7, with D possibly TRBD2 on 5 matching bases. The length of the CDR3 is 12 residues. The V end was cut by 5 bases, the J end by 6 bases, with 14 bases between. CDR1 GTSNPN and CDR2 SVGIG come from the germline V gene (reference sequence). CDR3 residues: CAWARGLSEQYF. The DNA for the CDR3 is TGTGCCTGGGCTAGAGGGTTGTCCGAGCAGTACTTC.

The chain links TRBV6-2 or TRBV6-3 to TRBJ1-2, with 7 bases aligning to TRBD1. V was pared by 6 bases and J by 8 bases, with 6 bases of the junction left unmatched. The germline gives CDR1 MNHEY, CDR2 SVGEGT. This CDR3 has 12 amino acids. CDR3 DNA: TGTGCCAGCAGCCCTCGACAGGGAGGCTACACCTTC. Its protein is CASSPRQGGYTF.

The rearrangement links TRBV3-1 (or the pseudogene TRBV3-2) to TRBJ2-5; D possibly uses TRBD1 or TRBD2 (5 bases each). Germline V gene data show CDR1 as LGHDT and CDR2 as YNNKEL (reference sequence). The CDR3 is made up of 13 amino acids. V lost 6 bases to trimming and J lost 2 bases, with 10 bases between them. Written as DNA, the CDR3 is TGTGCCAGCAGGGGGGTCCGACAAGAGACCCAGTACTTC. Its protein product is CASRGVRQETQYF.

The CDR3 region has the DNA TGTGCCAGCAGCAGTAGTCGGCTTGAGCAGTTCTTC. This sequence encodes CASSSSRLEQFF. This chain connects TRBV5-8 to TRBJ2-1; D gene unclear. Germline lookup yields CDR1 SGHTS and CDR2 YDEGEE. This CDR3 region has 12 residues. The V gene lost 4 bases and the J gene lost 9 bases, with 11 bases spanning the gap.

The chain couples TRBV10-3 to TRBJ2-1; 7 nucleotides line up with TRBD2. Germline CDR1 and CDR2: ENHRY and SYGVKD. The CDR3 is 14 amino acids. V trimming: 11 bases; J trimming: 0 bases; junction bases outside the gene matches: 7. The CDR3, as DNA: TGTGCCGTCCTAGCGGATACCTCCTACAATGAGCAGTTCTTC. Amino acids: CAVLADTSYNEQFF.